Listed below are T cell receptor beta chains from one sample, sequenced in a study of PD-1 blockade in classical Hodgkin lymphoma. Assay used: immunoSEQ multiplex PCR; TCRdb lists only in-frame clones, some missing. The repertoire holds approximately 23,000 clones, with 90% as singletons. The sample consisted of CD4+ T cells from blood. These receptors were taken from a human donor with classical Hodgkin lymphoma. Both conserved end residues are part of each CDR3. The D gene is left open where the match is weak. Size is omitted from some rows. Given values are once, few, many or a class for expanded clones.

>TRBJ1-2|.|.|TRBV19
TGTGCCAGTAGTACTTCTCTGGGGGCTAACTATGGCTACACCTTC
CASSTSLGANYGYTF
>TRBJ2-7|TRBD1|.|TRBV19
TGTGCCAGTAGTGACAGGGGTGTTTCTCCCTACGAGCAGTACTTC
CASSDRGVSPYEQYF
>TRBJ2-3|.|.|TRBV5-1
TGCGCCAGCAGCCTAGTGAGGGGGGCGACAGATACGCAGTATTTT
CASSLVRGATDTQYF
>TRBJ2-4|TRBD2|once|TRBV19
TGTGCCAGTAGTACCCGGGGGAGCGGGAGGCTCCAAAACATTCAGTACTTC
CASSTRGSGRLQNIQYF
>TRBJ1-2|.|.|TRBV19
TGTGCCAGTAGTTACAGGGCTCGCTATGGCTACACCTTC
CASSYRARYGYTF
>TRBJ2-2|.|.|TRBV30
TGTGCCTGGAGTGTTCCCTCTGGCGGGGAGCTGTTTTTT
CAWSVPSGGELFF
>TRBJ2-7|.|.|TRBV7-9
TGTGCCAGCAGCGCAAAAATTAGGTTGGGTAACGAGCAGTACTTC
CASSAKIRLGNEQYF
>TRBJ1-1|TRBD1|.|TRBV29-1
TGCAGCGTTTCGGACAGGGTCTGGAACACTGAAGCTTTCTTT
CSVSDRVWNTEAFF
>TRBJ1-3|TRBD1|.|TRBV30
TGTGCCTGGAGTTATCTCCGGGACAGCGGAAACACCATATATTTT
CAWSYLRDSGNTIYF
>TRBJ1-2|.|.|TRBV19
TGTGCCAGTAGTGTCTTGAGTGGCGGCTACACCTTC
CASSVLSGGYTF
>TRBJ2-3|.|.|TRBV2
TGTGCCAGCGCCAAAGGGGGAGGGACAGATACGCAGTATTTT
CASAKGGGTDTQYF
>TRBJ1-1|.|.|TRBV10-3
TGTGCCATCACCGCGAGGGGCGCCGACACTGAAGCTTTCTTT
CAITARGADTEAFF
>TRBJ2-7|.|.|TRBV6-1
TGTGCCAGCAGTGAGCCAGGGGGGGAATTCAGTCACGAGCAGTACTTC
CASSEPGGEFSHEQYF
>TRBJ2-6|.|once|TRBV9
TGTGCCAGCAGCGTCGGTGGGTCTGGGGCCAACGTCCTGACTTTC
CASSVGGSGANVLTF
>TRBJ2-7|TRBD2|.|TRBV5-1
TGCGCCAGCAGCTTGGCCGGGGACTATTACTCCTACGAGCAGTACTTC
CASSLAGDYYSYEQYF
>TRBJ1-2|.|.|TRBV29-1
TGCAGCGCCTCGGGCCAGAGGGGCTACACCTTC
CSASGQRGYTF
>TRBJ1-2|.|.|TRBV29-1
TGCAGCGTTGCTTTCACAGACTATGGCTACACCTTC
CSVAFTDYGYTF
>TRBJ1-2|.|.|TRBV5-1
TGCGCCAGCAGCTCAGGAGCAATATTTAACTATGGCTACACCTTC
CASSSGAIFNYGYTF
>TRBJ1-2|.|.|TRBV7-2
TGTGCCAGCAGCTTTCGAGCGCATGGCTACACCTTC
CASSFRAHGYTF
>TRBJ2-5|.|.|TRBV5-5
TGTGCCAGCAGCCGGGGCGGAGGGGACGAGACCCAGTACTTC
CASSRGGGDETQYF
>TRBJ2-2|TRBD1|.|TRBV5-6
TGTGCCAGCAGCTTCAACAGGGGAACCGGGGAGCTGTTTTTT
CASSFNRGTGELFF
>TRBJ2-3|.|.|TRBV12-5
TGTGCTAGTGGTTTTCTATTTGGGGGTCCTACTAGCACAGATACGCAGTATTTT
CASGFLFGGPTSTDTQYF
>TRBJ1-2|.|.|TRBV4-1
TGCGCCAGCACCCTTAATGCTCCGGGGGACTATGGCTACACCTTC
CASTLNAPGDYGYTF
>TRBJ2-7|TRBD1|.|TRBV7-2
TGTGCCAGCAGCCTCCATTTGGGGACAGTCTCCTACGAGCAGTACTTC
CASSLHLGTVSYEQYF
>TRBJ2-3|.|.|TRBV5-4
TGTGCCAGCAACCCGCGGGGTACTAGTCGTGCAGATACGCAGTATTTT
CASNPRGTSRADTQYF
>TRBJ2-5|.|.|TRBV11-2
TGTGCCAGCAGCCCGAACCAGTATGGCCAGACCCAGTACTTC
CASSPNQYGQTQYF
>TRBJ1-5|.|.|TRBV6-6
TGTGCCAGCTCCCCCGCCGGCAGGGGCAATCAGCCCCAGCATTTT
CASSPAGRGNQPQHF
>TRBJ2-1|TRBD2|.|TRBV10-1
TGCGCCAGCAGTGAACCCAAGCGGGGCACCTACAATGAGCAGTTCTTC
CASSEPKRGTYNEQFF
>TRBJ2-5|.|.|TRBV9
TGTGCCAGCAGCGTAGTGGCAGGGGGGGCCGTAGAGACCCAGTACTTC
CASSVVAGGAVETQYF
>TRBJ2-3|.|.|TRBV7-6
TGTGCCAGCAGCTTACTTCCGGACTATAGCACAGATACGCAGTATTTT
CASSLLPDYSTDTQYF
>TRBJ2-6|TRBD1|.|TRBV28
TGTGCCACCTCGGACCGCAGAGGGGGCCGCTCTGGGGCCAACGTCCTGACTTTC
CATSDRRGGRSGANVLTF
>TRBJ2-3|TRBD1|once|TRBV4-3
TGCGCCAGCAGCCGCTTCGAACCTGGGACAGACCTTACAGATACGCAGTATTTT
CASSRFEPGTDLTDTQYF
>TRBJ2-1|.|.|TRBV27
TGTGCCAGCGGCTCCCCTTTAGGGATTGTCCCAAACAATGAGCAGTTCTTC
CASGSPLGIVPNNEQFF
>TRBJ2-3|TRBD2|.|TRBV4-1
TGCGCCAGCAGCCAAGGTCTTCGCGGGAGGAGGGCAGATACGCAGTATTTT
CASSQGLRGRRADTQYF
>TRBJ2-7|TRBD2|.|TRBV15
TGTGCCACCAGCAGAGGGAGCGGGGGCCGTTACGAGCAGTACTTC
CATSRGSGGRYEQYF
>TRBJ2-7|.|.|TRBV2
TGTGCCAGCAGGGAGGGGGGGGCCTACGAGCAGTACTTC
CASREGGAYEQYF
>TRBJ2-3|.|.|TRBV10-3
TGTGCCATCAGTGAGGGGCTAACCCCCCCAGATACGCAGTATTTT
CAISEGLTPPDTQYF
>TRBJ1-1|.|.|TRBV29-1
TGCAGCGTTGCGAGGGCGTGGAACACTGAAGCTTTCTTT
CSVARAWNTEAFF
>TRBJ1-5|.|.|TRBV30
TGTGCCTGGAGTATAGGGACGGCTAATCAGCCCCAGCATTTT
CAWSIGTANQPQHF